What follows are 7 T cell receptor beta chains derived from one specimen sequenced in a study of T cells expressing NK-cell markers. No DNA is given; TCRdb re-called the 5' RACE reads and lists each CDR3 protein once. Reported are 350,000 to 500,000 distinct CDR3 sequences; the ten largest clones contain 6% to 8%. Sequencing was performed on blood T cells: a sorted CD56 or NKG2C T cell subset, CD4+ or CD8+ T cells, or bulk PBMC T cells (not recorded which). These receptors were collected from a woman aged 18-70 years in good health.

The rearrangement links TRBV2 to TRBJ2-1; TCRdb reports TRBD1, a call that lacks DNA to check it against. The CDR3 length is 15 residues. Germline V lookup: CDR1 SNHLY, CDR2 FYNNEI. CDR3 residues: CASSTGQGGYNEQFF.

The chain carries TRBV20-1 and TRBJ2-7. This CDR3 is 11 amino acids long. The germline CDR1 and CDR2 sequences are DFQATT and SNEGSKA (reference sequence). CDR3 region: CSARDWYEQYF.

V gene TRBV24-1 combines with J gene TRBJ2-5; TCRdb calls TRBD2, which cannot be checked without DNA. The CDR3 loop spans 14 amino acids. The germline CDR1 and CDR2 sequences are KGHDR and SFDVKD. The CDR3 sequence: CATSAGRPQETQYF.

The V call is TRBV12-3 or TRBV12-4, the J call TRBJ1-5; TCRdb indicates TRBD1, and absent DNA this call remains unverified. This CDR3 has 14 residues. CDR3 sequence: CASSPDRAAQPQHF.

The CDR3 here is CASRSGQFSYNEQFF. The chain combines TRBV6-1 with TRBJ2-1; TCRdb's D gene call, TRBD1, goes unchecked for lack of DNA. The CDR3 has 15 amino acids. The germline V gene has CDR1 MNHNS and CDR2 SASEGT.

The rearrangement uses TRBV24-1 and TRBJ2-1. The germline CDR1 and CDR2 sequences are KGHDR and SFDVKD. This CDR3 region has 17 residues. The CDR3: CATSENTFLGSYNEQFF.

V usage is TRBV25-1 and J usage is TRBJ2-1; TCRdb proposes TRBD2, but this gene call is untestable without DNA. CDR1 and CDR2 (germline): MGHDK, SYGVNS. The CDR3 is 15 amino acids. CDR3 protein: CASSSRREDHNEQFF.